The 22 T cell receptor beta chains listed next were all sequenced from one sample in a study of T-cell memory formation after mild COVID-19. TCRdb itself ran the 5' RACE reads through MiXCR, one entry per CDR3 protein. In the table there are more than 250,000 distinct CDR3 sequences, about a sixth of which are singletons. Source material: PBMCs or a T cell subset sorted from them (not recorded which). All receptors derive from a man between 18 and 35 years old who had mild COVID-19 (a few samples of this study predate the infection). Cell type and time point are not known.

This clonotype turned up a few times. The V and J genes are TRBV6-5 and TRBJ2-1; the D gene is possibly TRBD2 (5 bases). CDR1 MNHEY and CDR2 SVGAGI come from the germline V gene. The CDR3 has 12 residues. The ends were cut back, 6 bases at V and 3 bases at J, with 6 bases in the middle. CDR3 in DNA: TGTGCCAGCAGGGGAGTCTACAATGAGCAGTTCTTC. This translates into CASRGVYNEQFF.

This clonotype was seen only a few times. This sequence joins TRBV5-1 and TRBJ1-4; perhaps TRBD1 as D (5 bases). CDR1 and CDR2 from the germline V gene are SGHRS and YFSETQ. This CDR3 contains 15 residues. V lost 2 bases and J lost 3, with 11 bases in between. The CDR3 loop reads CASSLTRGSNEKLFF. CDR3 sequence (DNA): TGCGCCAGCAGCTTAACTAGGGGTTCTAATGAAAAACTGTTTTTT.

This clonotype was counted only a few times. CDR3 nucleotide sequence: TGTGCCAGCAGCGCGGACAGGGTACATGGCTACACCTTC. Protein: CASSADRVHGYTF. This sequence joins TRBV6-1 and TRBJ1-2, with 8 nucleotides matching TRBD1. The germline CDR1 and CDR2 sequences are MNHNS and SASEGT. This CDR3 contains 13 residues. With 6 bases clipped from V and 6 bases from J, the junction kept 6 bases outside the gene matches.

This clonotype was counted ten times or more. The chain uses TRBV6-4 and TRBJ2-3; 9 bases map to TRBD2. Germline CDR1 MRHNA, CDR2 SNTAGT. V trimming: 4 bases; J trimming: 3 bases; junction bases outside the gene matches: 5. The CDR3 sequence is 15 residues long. CDR3 sequence (DNA): TGTGCCAGCAGTGCCCTAGCGGGGAGGACAGATACGCAGTATTTT. Residues: CASSALAGRTDTQYF.

This clonotype was detected ten times or more. CDR3 coding DNA: TGTGCCACCAGTGATGTTGCGGGGCCCGGGGATACGCAGTATTTT. Protein: CATSDVAGPGDTQYF. The chain combines TRBV24-1 with TRBJ2-3; D perhaps matches TRBD2 (6 bases). The germline gives CDR1 KGHDR, CDR2 SFDVKD. The CDR3 consists of 15 residues. V was trimmed by 3 bases and J by 6 bases, leaving 15 bases between them.

In regard to this clonotype: One end of the junction fails to match germline, which may point to a read error. The V gene is TRBV5-1, the J gene TRBJ2-5; D may be TRBD1 (6 bases). This CDR3 contains 14 residues. Germline CDR1 is SGHRS and CDR2 is YFSETQ. CDR3 DNA: TGCGCCAGCAGCCGCCGGACAGTCGAAGATACCCAGTACTTC. Translated, it gives CASSRRTVEDTQYF.

This clonotype showed up just a few times. The V and J genes are TRBV15 and TRBJ2-5; TRBD1 aligns across 10 bases. Germline V lookup: CDR1 LNHNV, CDR2 YYDKDF (reference sequence). The CDR3 spans 17 residues. V lost 2 bases to trimming and J lost 2 bases; unmatched junction nucleotides: 8. The CDR3 reads CATSRSGQGEKQETQYF. The DNA of the CDR3 is TGTGCCACCAGCAGATCCGGACAGGGGGAAAAACAAGAGACCCAGTACTTC.

The rearrangement uses TRBV6-6 and TRBJ1-2; TRBD1 might be the D (6 bases). V was clipped by 6 bases and J by 4 bases, with 12 bases between them. The CDR3 covers 13 residues. Per germline, CDR1 MNHNY and CDR2 SVGAGI (reference sequence). Written as DNA, the CDR3 is TGTGCCAGCAGCTCTGACAGGATCTATGGCTACACCTTC. Its protein product is CASSSDRIYGYTF.

This clonotype was detected only a few times. The chain couples TRBV9 to TRBJ2-3; 8 bases fit TRBD1. The length of the CDR3 is 15 residues. CDR1 SGDLS and CDR2 YYNGEE come from the germline V gene. V shed 2 bases and J 1 base; nucleotides not matched to a gene: 3. CDR3 DNA sequence: TGTGCCAGCAGCGTCCAGGGGGCCCGCACAGATACGCAGTATTTT. Residues: CASSVQGARTDTQYF. The full variable domain, in which reference TRBV9 and TRBJ2-3 provide the parts outside the CDR3, is DSGVTQTPKHLITATGQRVTLRCSPRSGDLSVYWYQQSLDQGLQFLIQYYNGEERAKGNILERFSAQQFPDLHSELNLSSLELGDSALYFCASSVQGARTDTQYFGPGTRLTVL.

The V call is TRBV25-1, the J call TRBJ2-3; TRBD1 matches 7 bases. This CDR3 spans 14 amino acids. Germline CDR1 and CDR2: MGHDK and SYGVNS. V dropped 5 bases and J dropped 5; count of bases not matched to a gene: 7. The CDR3 DNA reads as TGTGCCAGCAGTAAACAGGGGTGGCTAGATACGCAGTATTTT. It translates to CASSKQGWLDTQYF.

This clonotype was detected only a few times. V and J are TRBV19 and TRBJ2-1, with D uncertain. The CDR3 runs to 12 residues. Trimming took 4 bases from V and 7 from J, leaving 8 bases between them. The germline CDR1 and CDR2 sequences are LNHDA and SQIVND (reference sequence). CDR3 amino acids: CASSTSWNEQFF. DNA of the CDR3: TGTGCCAGTAGTACAAGTTGGAATGAGCAGTTCTTC.

This clonotype occurred a few times. The J gene is TRBJ2-2, the V gene TRBV4-3; 9 nucleotides align to TRBD1. Germline loops: CDR1 LGHNA, CDR2 YSLEER. The CDR3 consists of 15 residues. V lost 3 bases to trimming and J lost 4 bases; unmatched junction nucleotides: 3. The CDR3 DNA is TGCGCCAGCAGCCATGGGACAGGGAGCACCGGGGAGCTGTTTTTT. Residues: CASSHGTGSTGELFF.

The chain has TRBV6-6 and TRBJ1-6; D may be TRBD1 (6 bases). The CDR3 is 13 residues long. From germline, CDR1 is MNHNY and CDR2 SVGAGI (reference sequence). The V and J ends lost 6 bases and 13 bases respectively, with 16 bases between them. CDR3 bases: TGTGCCAGCAGGGGGGGGCAGGAAGAGCCCCTCCACTTT. Protein: CASRGGQEEPLHF.

The chain couples TRBV10-3 to TRBJ1-2, with D maybe TRBD1 (6 bases). The CDR3 consists of 13 residues. From germline, CDR1 is ENHRY and CDR2 SYGVKD. The V end lost 6 bases, the J end lost 0 bases, and 8 bases lay between the germline ends. The CDR3: CAIRQGANYGYTF. The DNA for the CDR3 is TGTGCCATCAGACAGGGAGCTAACTATGGCTACACCTTC.

A few counts support this clonotype. The rearrangement uses TRBV28 and TRBJ2-5, with D unresolved. CDR1 is MDHEN, CDR2 SYDVKM, per germline. The germline V and J ends were trimmed by 3 bases and 4 bases, with 12 bases remaining between them. The CDR3 extends over 14 amino acids. The CDR3 sequence: CASSFIQRGETQYF. In DNA form, the CDR3 reads TGTGCCAGCAGTTTTATCCAACGCGGAGAGACCCAGTACTTC.

Only a few counts were recorded for this clonotype. This rearrangement joins TRBV19 to TRBJ2-3, with TRBD2 identical over 7 bases. The trim removed 2 bases at V and 4 bases at J, leaving 6 bases unmatched. The CDR3 has 15 residues. Germline CDR1 and CDR2: LNHDA and SQIVND (reference sequence). In DNA, the CDR3 is TGTGCCAGTAGTATACGAAGCGGGAAGGCAGATACGCAGTATTTT. Translated, it gives CASSIRSGKADTQYF.

The gene calls are TRBV19 and TRBJ1-2; D is uncertain. V was shortened by 7 bases and J by 6 bases, with 6 bases between the two germline ends. This CDR3 is 10 amino acids long. CDR1 is LNHDA and CDR2 is SQIVND in the germline V gene (reference sequence). CDR3 coding DNA: TGTGCCAGTAAAGGGAATGGCTACACCTTC. Translation gives CASKGNGYTF.

CDR3 in DNA: TGTGCCAGCTCACGCCGAACAGGGCGCTGGCACCAAGAGACCCAGTACTTC. Translating it yields CASSRRTGRWHQETQYF. The chain joins TRBV18 to TRBJ2-5; a weak D match, TRBD1 (6 bases). Germline V gives CDR1 KGHSH, CDR2 LQKENI. The CDR3 has 17 residues. Trimming took 4 bases from V and 0 from J, leaving 18 bases between them.

The gene calls are TRBV6-5 and TRBJ2-2, with TRBD1 as a possible D gene (7 bases). Germline CDR1 is MNHEY and CDR2 is SVGAGI. The V end was cut by 7 bases, the J end by 5 bases, with 11 bases between. The CDR3 runs 13 residues. The CDR3 DNA is TGTGCCAGCAAGACAGGGACTACCGGGGAGCTGTTTTTT. Protein product: CASKTGTTGELFF.

The rearrangement links TRBV6-2 or TRBV6-3 to TRBJ1-5, with 7 bases identical to TRBD1. With V trimmed by 2 bases and J by 4 bases, 14 bases remained unmatched. Per germline, CDR1 MNHEY and CDR2 SVGEGT. The CDR3 runs 18 residues. CDR3 in amino acids: CASSYKREGQINNQPQHF. CDR3 bases: TGTGCCAGCAGTTACAAGAGGGAGGGACAGATAAATAATCAGCCCCAGCATTTT.

This clonotype was counted only a few times. The V gene is TRBV29-1, the J gene TRBJ2-2; unclear D gene. The CDR3 extends over 12 amino acids. V lost 3 bases to trimming and J lost 0 bases, with 2 bases between them. The germline V gene encodes CDR1 SQVTM and CDR2 ANQGSEA. CDR3 nucleotides: TGCAGCGTTGAGCCGAACACCGGGGAGCTGTTTTTT. Encoded protein: CSVEPNTGELFF.

V is TRBV6-5 and J is TRBJ2-5; tentatively, D is TRBD2 (5 bases). V dropped 6 bases and J dropped 4 bases, with 18 bases sitting between them. CDR1 and CDR2 (germline): MNHEY, SVGAGI. The CDR3 sequence is 15 residues long. Here the CDR3 DNA reads TGTGCCAGCAGAAAAACTGGGTCGGCGGGAGAGACCCAGTACTTC. It yields the protein CASRKTGSAGETQYF.